The present T cell receptor (beta chain) was sequenced within a study of spatial heterogeneity in lung cancer. All TCR cDNA molecules were individually tagged with a unique molecular identifier. Via MiXCR, TCRdb re-called the 5' RACE reads, giving one row per CDR3 protein. This sample has about 2,100 distinct CDR3 sequences; 7.2% occur once, and the top ten carry about 10%. Time point defined: sample taken at primary tumor resection. Extraction of whole RNA from tumor, nontumor lung or frozen PBMC preceded unsorted sequencing. V lost 5 bases and J lost 6; bases outside the gene matches: 11. This CDR3 has 16 amino acids. Germline CDR1 and CDR2: SEHNR and FQNEAQ (reference sequence). This clonotype occurred a few times.

The rearrangement uses TRBV7-9 and TRBJ2-2, with 8 bases identical to TRBD2. The sequence derives from a female donor with early-stage non-small cell lung cancer. The sample consisted of normal lung tissue next to the tumor, taken at surgery. The CDR3 sequence is CASSPGVAGTAGELFF. CDR3 sequence (DNA): TGTGCCAGCAGCCCCGGGGTAGCGGGAACTGCCGGGGAGCTGTTTTTT. Based on the CDR3 plus reference TRBV7-9 and TRBJ2-2, the full variable domain is DTGVSQNPRHKITKRGQNVTFRCDPISEHNRLYWYRQTLGQGPEFLTYFQNEAQLEKSRLLSDRFSAERPKGSFSTLEIQRTEQGDSAMYLCASSPGVAGTAGELFFGEGSRLTVL.